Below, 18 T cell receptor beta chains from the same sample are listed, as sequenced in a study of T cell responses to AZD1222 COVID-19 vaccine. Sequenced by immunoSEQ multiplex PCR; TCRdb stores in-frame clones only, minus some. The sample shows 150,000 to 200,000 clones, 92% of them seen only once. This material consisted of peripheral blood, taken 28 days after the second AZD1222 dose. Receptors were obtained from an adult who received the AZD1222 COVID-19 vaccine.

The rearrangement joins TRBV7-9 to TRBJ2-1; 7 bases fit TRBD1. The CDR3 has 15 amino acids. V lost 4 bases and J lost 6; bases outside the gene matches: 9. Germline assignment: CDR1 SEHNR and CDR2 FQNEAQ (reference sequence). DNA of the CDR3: TGTGCCAGCAGCTCTACCGGGACAGAGATCAATGAGCAGTTCTTC. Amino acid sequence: CASSSTGTEINEQFF.

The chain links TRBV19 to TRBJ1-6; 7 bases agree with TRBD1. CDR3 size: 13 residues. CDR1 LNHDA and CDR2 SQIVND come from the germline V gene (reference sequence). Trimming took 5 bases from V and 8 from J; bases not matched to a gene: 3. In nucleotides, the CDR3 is TGTGCCAGTAGTGTCAGGGGGGATTCACCCCTCCACTTT. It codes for CASSVRGDSPLHF.

CDR3 residues: CASSDRDRLNTGELFF. CDR3 nucleotides: TGCGCCAGCAGCGACCGGGACAGACTCAACACCGGGGAGCTGTTTTTT. V is TRBV5-1 and J is TRBJ2-2; 7 bases fit TRBD1. The CDR3 runs to 16 residues. V shed 4 bases, J shed 2 bases, and the junction held 8 bases outside the gene matches. The germline gives CDR1 SGHRS, CDR2 YFSETQ.

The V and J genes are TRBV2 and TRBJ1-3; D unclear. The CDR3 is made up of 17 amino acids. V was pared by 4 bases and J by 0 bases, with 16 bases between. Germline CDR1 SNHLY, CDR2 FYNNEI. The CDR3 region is CASSGTPDWVSGNTIYF. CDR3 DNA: TGTGCCAGCAGTGGGACCCCGGACTGGGTCTCTGGAAACACCATATATTTT.

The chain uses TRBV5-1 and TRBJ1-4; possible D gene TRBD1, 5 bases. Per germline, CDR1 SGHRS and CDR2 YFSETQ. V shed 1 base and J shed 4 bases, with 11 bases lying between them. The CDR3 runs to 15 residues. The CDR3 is CASSLRSGHNEKLFF. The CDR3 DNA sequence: TGCGCCAGCAGCTTGCGCTCGGGGCATAATGAAAAACTGTTTTTT.

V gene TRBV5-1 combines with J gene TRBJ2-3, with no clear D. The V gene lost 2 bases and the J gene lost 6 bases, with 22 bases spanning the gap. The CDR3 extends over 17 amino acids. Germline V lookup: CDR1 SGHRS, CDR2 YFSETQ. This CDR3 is CASSLGSARALQDTQYF. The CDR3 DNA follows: TGCGCCAGCAGCTTAGGATCTGCAAGGGCCCTCCAGGATACGCAGTATTTT.

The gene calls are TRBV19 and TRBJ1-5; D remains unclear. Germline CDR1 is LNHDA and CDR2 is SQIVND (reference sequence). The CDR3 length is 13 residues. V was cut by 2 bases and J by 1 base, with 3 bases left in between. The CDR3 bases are TGTGCCAGTAGTATATCCAGCAATCAGCCCCAGCATTTT. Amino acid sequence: CASSISSNQPQHF.

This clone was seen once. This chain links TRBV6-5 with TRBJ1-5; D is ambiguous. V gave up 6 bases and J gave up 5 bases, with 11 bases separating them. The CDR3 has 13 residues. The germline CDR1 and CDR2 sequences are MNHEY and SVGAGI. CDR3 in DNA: TGTGCCAGCAGAACGGTATTAGATCAGCCCCAGCATTTT. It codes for CASRTVLDQPQHF.

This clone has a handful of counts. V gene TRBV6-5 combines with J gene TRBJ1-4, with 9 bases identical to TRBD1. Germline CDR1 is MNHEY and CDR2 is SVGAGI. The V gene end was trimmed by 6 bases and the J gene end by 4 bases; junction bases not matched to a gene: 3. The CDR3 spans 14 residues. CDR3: CASRRTGDNEKLFF. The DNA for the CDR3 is TGTGCCAGCAGAAGGACAGGGGATAATGAAAAACTGTTTTTT.

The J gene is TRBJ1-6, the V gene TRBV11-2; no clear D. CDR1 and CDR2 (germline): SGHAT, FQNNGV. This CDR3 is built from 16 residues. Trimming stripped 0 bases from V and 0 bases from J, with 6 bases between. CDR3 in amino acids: CASSLDPSSYNSPLHF. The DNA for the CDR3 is TGTGCCAGCAGCTTAGATCCCAGCTCCTATAATTCACCCCTCCACTTT.

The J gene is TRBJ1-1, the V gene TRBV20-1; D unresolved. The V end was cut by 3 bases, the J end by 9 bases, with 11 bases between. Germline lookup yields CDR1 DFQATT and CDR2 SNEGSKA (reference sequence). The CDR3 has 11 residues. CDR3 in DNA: TGCAGTGCTAGGATAGCTATTCAAGCTTTCTTT. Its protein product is CSARIAIQAFF.

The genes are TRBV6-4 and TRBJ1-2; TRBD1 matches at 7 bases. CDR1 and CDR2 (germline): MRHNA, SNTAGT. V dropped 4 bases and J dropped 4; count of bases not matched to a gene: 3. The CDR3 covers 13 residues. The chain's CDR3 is CASSVRQGYGYTF. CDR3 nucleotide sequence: TGTGCCAGCAGTGTGCGACAGGGCTATGGCTACACCTTC.

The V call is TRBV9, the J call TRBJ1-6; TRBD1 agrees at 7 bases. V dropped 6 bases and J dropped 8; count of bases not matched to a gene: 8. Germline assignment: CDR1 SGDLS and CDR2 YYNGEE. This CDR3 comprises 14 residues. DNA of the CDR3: TGTGCCAGCAACCTTGGACAGGCGGATTCACCCCTCCACTTT. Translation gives CASNLGQADSPLHF.

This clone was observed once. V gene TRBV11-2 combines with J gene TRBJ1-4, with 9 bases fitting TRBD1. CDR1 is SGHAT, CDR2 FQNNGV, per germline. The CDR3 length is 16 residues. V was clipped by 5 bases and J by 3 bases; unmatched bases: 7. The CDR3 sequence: CASSPGTGRSNEKLFF. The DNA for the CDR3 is TGTGCCAGCAGCCCGGGGACAGGGCGATCTAATGAAAAACTGTTTTTT.

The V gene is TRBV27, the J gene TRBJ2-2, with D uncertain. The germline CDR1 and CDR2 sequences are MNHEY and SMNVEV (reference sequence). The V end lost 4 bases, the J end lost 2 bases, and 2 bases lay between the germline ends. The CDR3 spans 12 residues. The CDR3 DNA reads TGTGCCAGCAGTTACAACACCGGGGAGCTGTTTTTT. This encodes CASSYNTGELFF.

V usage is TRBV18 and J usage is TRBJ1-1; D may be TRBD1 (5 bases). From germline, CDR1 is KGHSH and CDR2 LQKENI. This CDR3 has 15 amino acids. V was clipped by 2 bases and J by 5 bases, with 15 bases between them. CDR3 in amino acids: CASSPKEGYRTEAFF. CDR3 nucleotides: TGTGCCAGCTCACCAAAGGAGGGGTATAGGACTGAAGCTTTCTTT.

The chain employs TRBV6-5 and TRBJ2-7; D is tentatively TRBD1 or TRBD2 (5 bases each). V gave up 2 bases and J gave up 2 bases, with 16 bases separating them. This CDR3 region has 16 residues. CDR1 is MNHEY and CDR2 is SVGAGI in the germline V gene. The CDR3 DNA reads TGTGCCAGCAGTTACCTCTCTGGGACGGTGGCCTACGAGCAGTACTTC. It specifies CASSYLSGTVAYEQYF.

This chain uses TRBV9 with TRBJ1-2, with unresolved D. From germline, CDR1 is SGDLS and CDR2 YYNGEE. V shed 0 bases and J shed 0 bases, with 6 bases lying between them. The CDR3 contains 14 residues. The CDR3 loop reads CASSVEVSNYGYTF. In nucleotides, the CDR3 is TGTGCCAGCAGCGTAGAAGTATCTAACTATGGCTACACCTTC.